The rows below give T cell receptor beta chains drawn from one sample of a study of blood T cell repertoires in COVID-19. Method: immunoSEQ multiplex PCR; TCRdb's copy keeps in-frame clones and lacks some. The top ten hold roughly 4.6% of the sample, which has roughly 220,000 clones, 80% to 85% seen once. Input material: peripheral blood. The receptor set was obtained from a woman aged 55-69 years who had recovered from COVID-19. Each CDR3 is given with its conserved first and last residue. A D gene is named only where the DNA matches it firmly. Where a row states a size, it is once, few, many or the class of an expanded clone; other rows omit it.

TRBV5-1,TRBJ2-3,.,.,TGCGCCAGCAGCTTCGGGGGGCGAACAGATACGCAGTATTTT,CASSFGGRTDTQYF
TRBV5-5,TRBJ2-7,.,once,TGTGCCAGCAGCTCGTACTACTCCTACGAGCAGTACTTC,CASSSYYSYEQYF
TRBV29-1,TRBJ1-2,.,.,TGCAGCGCAGTGGGCCTCCTTTATGGCTACACCTTC,CSAVGLLYGYTF
TRBV3-1/TRBV3-2,TRBJ1-3,.,.,TGTGCCAGCAGCCAAGGGTCAGGCTCTGGAAACACCATATATTTT,CASSQGSGSGNTIYF
TRBV4-2,TRBJ1-2,.,once,TGTGCCAGCAGCCAAGAGGACACACGGGGCTACACCTTC,CASSQEDTRGYTF
TRBV5-4,TRBJ1-1,TRBD1,.,TGTGCCAGCAGCCCCCGACAGGGGGCGGTCACTGAAGCTTTCTTT,CASSPRQGAVTEAFF
TRBV14,TRBJ2-7,.,.,TGTGCCAGCAGCTTACCTAGCGCCACCTCTCCGTTTCAGTACTTC,CASSLPSATSPFQYF
TRBV5-1,TRBJ2-1,.,.,TGCGCCAGCAGCTTGTCGTCCCAGCGTAACAATGAGCAGTTCTTC,CASSLSSQRNNEQFF
TRBV5-6,TRBJ2-7,.,.,TGTGCCAGCAGCACCGGTGGTGACGAGCAGTACTTC,CASSTGGDEQYF
TRBV6-1,TRBJ2-7,TRBD2,.,TGTGCCAGCAGTGAGCGGGAGCGGACCTACGAGCAGTACTTC,CASSERERTYEQYF
TRBV4-1,TRBJ2-7,TRBD1,.,TGCGCCAGCAGCCAGGGGACAGGTTTCACCTACGAGCAGTACTTC,CASSQGTGFTYEQYF
TRBV6-2/TRBV6-3,TRBJ2-7,TRBD1,.,TGTGCCAGCAGTTATGGGACAGGGGACCCTTACGAGCAGTACTTC,CASSYGTGDPYEQYF
TRBV3-1/TRBV3-2,TRBJ1-1,.,.,TGTGCCAGCAGCCCTGTGACAGGTGCCGGAGCTTTCTTT,CASSPVTGAGAFF
TRBV7-9,TRBJ1-1,.,.,TGTGCCAGCAGCTTAAGAGGACAAGGGGAAGCTTTCTTT,CASSLRGQGEAFF
TRBV6-5,TRBJ2-7,.,.,TGTGCCAGCAGTTACCTACAGGGAAGCGGCGAGCAGTACTTC,CASSYLQGSGEQYF
TRBV5-1,TRBJ1-3,.,.,TGCGCCAGCAGCTTGGCCGGGGTCTCTGGAAACACCATATATTTT,CASSLAGVSGNTIYF
TRBV19,TRBJ2-5,.,.,TGTGCCAGTAGTATAAGTCGGGGACAAGAGACCCAGTACTTC,CASSISRGQETQYF
TRBV7-3,TRBJ2-5,.,.,TGTGCCAGCAGCTTAAACCCGGAGGGGGAGACCCAGTACTTC,CASSLNPEGETQYF
TRBV6-2/TRBV6-3,TRBJ1-3,.,.,TGTGCCAGCAGTTACTCGACCGGGACTGGAAACACCATATATTTT,CASSYSTGTGNTIYF
TRBV30,TRBJ1-1,TRBD1,few,TGTGCCTGGAGCAGGGACAGGGGGCTGAAAACTGAAGCTTTCTTT,CAWSRDRGLKTEAFF
TRBV11-2,TRBJ2-2,TRBD1,.,TGTGCCAGCACCTTCCCCCCAGGGGGCTGGCCGGACACCGGGGAGCTGTTTTTT,CASTFPPGGWPDTGELFF
TRBV5-5,TRBJ1-2,TRBD1,.,TGTGCCAGCAGCTTCGGTGCAGGGGGCTCCCAAGCTCATGGCTACACCTTC,CASSFGAGGSQAHGYTF
TRBV29-1,TRBJ2-1,.,.,TGCAGCGTTGAAGACCCAGGGTCCAGTTCCTACAATGAGCAGTTCTTC,CSVEDPGSSSYNEQFF
TRBV30,TRBJ1-4,.,.,TGTGCCTGGAGTGTCGGGAGGGAGAATGAAAAACTGTTTTTT,CAWSVGRENEKLFF
TRBV3-1/TRBV3-2,TRBJ2-3,TRBD2,.,TGTGCCAGCAGCCAAGTCCTAGCGGGGGGCGGAGATACGCAGTATTTT,CASSQVLAGGGDTQYF
TRBV7-2,TRBJ2-1,TRBD2,.,TGTGCCAATGGGACTAGCGGGGGCAATGAGCAGTTCTTC,CANGTSGGNEQFF
TRBV4-3,TRBJ2-7,.,.,TGCGCCAGCAGCCAAGAAAGGACTTTCTACGAGCAGTACTTC,CASSQERTFYEQYF
TRBV19,TRBJ1-2,.,.,TGTGCCAGTAGAAGACAGACTGAGGCTAACTATGGCTACACCTTC,CASRRQTEANYGYTF
TRBV7-8,TRBJ2-1,TRBD2,.,TGTGCCAGCAGTTATAGCGGGGGCAATGAGCAGTTCTTC,CASSYSGGNEQFF
TRBV5-6,TRBJ1-1,.,.,TGTGCCACTACCCTGGACAGGAACACTGAAGCTTTCTTT,CATTLDRNTEAFF
TRBV7-8,TRBJ2-3,.,.,TGTGCCAGCAGCTTAGATTCAGGGTTCGGCACAGATACGCAGTATTTT,CASSLDSGFGTDTQYF
TRBV7-6,TRBJ2-2,TRBD2,once,TGTGCCAGCAGTTCACAATTGGGACTAGCGTCTACCGGGGAGCTGTTTTTT,CASSSQLGLASTGELFF
TRBV19,TRBJ1-1,.,.,TGTGCCAGTAGCTGTGGACTGACAGGCATGATGAACACTGAAGCTTTCTTT,CASSCGLTGMMNTEAFF
TRBV15,TRBJ2-7,TRBD1,.,TGTGCCACCAACAACCCCACCAGACAGGGGAAGTACGAGCAGTACTTC,CATNNPTRQGKYEQYF
TRBV7-3,TRBJ1-1,.,.,TGTGCCAGCAGCTTTTCGGCAGGGGATAACGCTTTCTTT,CASSFSAGDNAFF
TRBV2,TRBJ1-4,TRBD1,many,TGTGCCAGCAGGGACAGGGTGGGATCGGAAAAACTGTTTTTT,CASRDRVGSEKLFF
TRBV7-3,TRBJ2-3,TRBD2,.,TGTGCCAGCAGTCCCGCGGGGACTAGCGTAGATACGCAGTATTTT,CASSPAGTSVDTQYF
TRBV9,TRBJ2-1,.,.,TGTGCCAGCAGCCCCGGGGGAGACACGCGCCATGAGCAGTTCTTC,CASSPGGDTRHEQFF
TRBV7-8,TRBJ1-1,TRBD1,few,TGTGCCAGCGGTCACAGGGGAGGCACTGAAGCTTTCTTT,CASGHRGGTEAFF
TRBV5-1,TRBJ2-6,.,.,TGCGCCAGCTCCAATAGAGCTGGGGCCAACGTCCTGACTTTC,CASSNRAGANVLTF
TRBV7-9,TRBJ2-2,TRBD2,.,TGTGCCAGCCGACCGGGACTAGCGGGGGGCTATTCCACCGGGGAGCTGTTTTTT,CASRPGLAGGYSTGELFF
TRBV19,TRBJ2-1,.,.,TGTGCCAGTAGCCTGCAGTACAATGAGCAGTTCTTC,CASSLQYNEQFF
TRBV5-6,TRBJ1-2,.,.,TGTGCCAGCAGCTCATTCCCGGACTATGGCTACACCTTC,CASSSFPDYGYTF
TRBV2,TRBJ2-3,.,.,TGTGCCAGCAGATCAGGACAAGAGATAGGTACGCAGTATTTT,CASRSGQEIGTQYF
TRBV18,TRBJ2-5,TRBD1,once,TGTGCCAGCTCACCTGGGACAGGATGGGAAGAGACCCAGTACTTC,CASSPGTGWEETQYF